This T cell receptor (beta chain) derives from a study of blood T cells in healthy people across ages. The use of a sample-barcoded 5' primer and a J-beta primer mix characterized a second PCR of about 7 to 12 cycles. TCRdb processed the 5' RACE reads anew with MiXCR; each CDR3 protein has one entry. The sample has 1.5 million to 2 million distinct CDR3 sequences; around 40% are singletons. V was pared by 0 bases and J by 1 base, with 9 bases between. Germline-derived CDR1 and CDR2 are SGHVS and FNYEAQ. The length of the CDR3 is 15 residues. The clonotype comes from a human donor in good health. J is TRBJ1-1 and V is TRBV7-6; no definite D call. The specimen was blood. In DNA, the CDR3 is TGTGCCAGCAGCTTAGCCGAGGTTCGGAACACTGAAGCTTTCTTT. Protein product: CASSLAEVRNTEAFF.